The entry that follows covers one TCR beta chain sequence. Its antigen is undetermined. The CDR3 has 14 residues. Per the germline V gene, CDR1 is SGHTA and CDR2 is FQGTGA. Between the trimmed V and J ends, which lost 4 bases and 0 bases, there was a span of 9 bases. This sample is part of a study of response to subunit inactivated influenza vaccine. Study findings and constraints: Each seasonal influenza vaccination, the authors suggested, recruits few new T cells.

TCRdb called the RT-PCR reads again in MiXCR, with one record for every CDR3 protein. The top ten clones hold about 25% of a sample with about 190,000 distinct CDR3 sequences, approximately 15% of them seen once. The TCR originated in a man over 45 who received an inactivated influenza vaccine. The specimen comprised CD8+ T cells sorted from PBMCs, sampled about 5 days after vaccination. This chain connects TRBV7-3 to TRBJ1-1; the D is unclear. CDR3 region: CASSSWPLNTEAFF. CDR3 DNA: TGTGCCAGCAGCTCGTGGCCCCTGAACACTGAAGCTTTCTTT.